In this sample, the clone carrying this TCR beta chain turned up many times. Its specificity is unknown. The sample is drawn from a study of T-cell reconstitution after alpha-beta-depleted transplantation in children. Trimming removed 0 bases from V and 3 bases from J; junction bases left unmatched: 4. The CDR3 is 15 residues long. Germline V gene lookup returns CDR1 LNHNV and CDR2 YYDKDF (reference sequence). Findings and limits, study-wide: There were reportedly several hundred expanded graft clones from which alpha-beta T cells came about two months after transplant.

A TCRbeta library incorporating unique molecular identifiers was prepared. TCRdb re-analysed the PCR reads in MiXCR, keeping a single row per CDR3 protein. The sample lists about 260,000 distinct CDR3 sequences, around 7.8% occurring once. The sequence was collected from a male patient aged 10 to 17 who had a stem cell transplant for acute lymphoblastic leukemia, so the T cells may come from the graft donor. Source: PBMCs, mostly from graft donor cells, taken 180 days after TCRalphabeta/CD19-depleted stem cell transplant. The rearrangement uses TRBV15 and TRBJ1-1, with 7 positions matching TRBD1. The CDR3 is CATSRERGLHTEAFF. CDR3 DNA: TGTGCCACCAGCAGAGAGAGGGGGCTTCACACTGAAGCTTTCTTT.